Below, one T cell receptor beta chain is given with its context. Its antigen is still unknown. No qualities accompany the bases; no much larger clone lies one base away. The entry originates in a study of blood T cell repertoires in COVID-19 (dated by TCRdb to about 2020). Regarding the complete study: Samples from collaborators originated in the United States, Italy and Spain and spanned both the acute and convalescent phases of COVID-19. HLA class I and class II types, where available, came from metadata supplied by the sample provider rather than from assay-based typing. Sample metadata almost always included a de-identified subject ID, COVID-19 status, age in years and sex. The repertoires were released in a freely available public database intended as a resource for research on the immune response to SARS-CoV-2. The dataset comprised deeply sampled blood TCRbeta repertoires from subjects exposed to, actively infected with, or recovered from COVID-19. The samples were drawn from two sources: the first 160 participants of the ongoing ImmuneRACE study, and 1,200 or so subjects contributed by 6 global collaborators. The material from the prospective study consisted of cDNA or gDNA derived from T cells, B-cell-depleted T cells, or PBMCs.

Participants in the prospective study were enrolled through a virtual design, were aged about 18 to 100 years, and lived in roughly 26 United States geographic areas. To assign participants to cohorts, the prospective study relied on clinical history that participants themselves reported in a screening survey and a study questionnaire. In the prospective study, mobile phlebotomists collected whole blood, serum and a nasopharyngeal or oropharyngeal swab from each participant. Participants in the prospective study had the option to provide additional blood draws and questionnaires over a roughly 2-month period. Blood samples from the prospective study were shipped frozen or at room temperature prior to DNA extraction. Including the terminal cysteine and phenylalanine, the CDR3 comprises 20 residues. Just the 60-base CDR3 DNA is kept, in frame starting at base 1. Trimming accounts for 0 bases at V and 2 bases at J, while the number of junction bases matched to no gene is 18. CDR1 SGHNT and CDR2 YENEEA were looked up in the germline V gene.

TCRbeta CDR3 regions were amplified from genomic DNA using the immunoSEQ Assay, a bias-controlled multiplex PCR. The paper's processing steps were these. The number of nucleated cells in each sample was estimated by amplification of reference gene primers within the assay. To quantify the absolute abundance of each unique TCRbeta CDR3 rearrangement, sequence reads were collapsed and filtered. For each sample, productive Simpson clonality was calculated as the square root of Simpson's diversity index across productive rearrangements. In TCRdb, the immuneACCESS table is reduced to in-frame sequences with V and J assigned. These tables do not hold every clone; where another copy was compared, an unresolved V gene accounts for under half, and the others remain unexplained. The D gene and trimming were derived from the DNA, and the V and J assignments and clone size from that table. The sample table holds around 320,000 clones, of which 90% were seen once. The biggest ten clones account for about 4.5% of the sample.

Paper-wide results and their limitations: The quantity of clinical and demographic metadata differed by source and by participant and was supplied without curation.

The sequenced material came from PBMCs or T cells enriched from blood (not recorded which). This sequence was found in a woman aged 18-30 years with acute COVID-19. This sequence uses TRBV11-3 and TRBJ1-2; 7 bases in between match TRBD1. The nucleotides are TGTGCCAGCAGCTTAGATCGAATCGGTTCGCAGGGCAGGGGGAACTATGGCTACACCTTC. Its protein reads: CASSLDRIGSQGRGNYGYTF.